The 8 T cell receptor beta chains in this list originate from one sample, sequenced in a study of T cell repertoires in cytomegalovirus infection. Antigen specificity for these receptors is unknown. TCRdb processed the reads anew with MiXCR; each CDR3 protein has one entry. This sample carries some 940,000 distinct CDR3 sequences, 31% of them seen once, and the ten largest clones take more than 12%. The sequences come from cultured CD8+ T cells from PBMCs, collected from culture after CMV antigen stimulation. These receptors all come from a human donor in good health (CMV status not recorded). Some clones in this sample may be carry-over from other donors' samples.

The gene calls are TRBV12-3 or TRBV12-4 and TRBJ1-2; D is possibly TRBD1 (5 bases). The V and J ends lost 6 bases and 4 bases respectively, with 15 bases between them. The CDR3 has 14 residues. The CDR3 spells CASSPGGTAYGYTF. The DNA for the CDR3 is TGTGCCAGCAGCCCCGGTGGGACGGCCTATGGCTACACCTTC.

The chain's CDR3 is CASSQQGCNEQFF. CDR3 DNA: TGTGCCAGCAGCCAACAGGGATGCAATGAGCAGTTCTTC. The V gene is TRBV7-9, the J gene TRBJ2-1; D possibly corresponds to TRBD1 (6 bases). The CDR3 consists of 13 residues. The germline CDR1 and CDR2 sequences are SEHNR and FQNEAQ (reference sequence). Trimming shortened V by 5 bases and J by 6 bases, and 11 bases separated the two germline ends.

This sequence joins TRBV12-3 or TRBV12-4 and TRBJ1-4; 9 nucleotides match TRBD1. Trimming took 6 bases from V and 8 from J; bases not matched to a gene: 7. The CDR3 has 14 amino acids. DNA of the CDR3: TGTGCCAGCAGAACCGACAGGGGGAGGGAAAAACTGTTTTTT. It specifies CASRTDRGREKLFF.

The rearrangement links TRBV19 to TRBJ1-4, with TRBD1 identical over 7 bases. The CDR3 totals 14 residues. The J segment lost 8 bases and the V segment lost 6 bases, leaving 9 bases of the junction unmatched. Germline CDR1 LNHDA, CDR2 SQIVND (reference sequence). The CDR3: CASRVTGRGEKLFF. CDR3 DNA sequence: TGTGCCAGTAGAGTGACAGGGCGAGGAGAAAAACTGTTTTTT.

V is TRBV19 and J is TRBJ1-5; unclear D gene. CDR3 length: 14 amino acids. The V gene's germline CDR1 is LNHDA and CDR2 SQIVND (reference sequence). V was cut by 5 bases and J by 3 bases, with 11 bases left in between. CDR3 sequence (DNA): TGTGCCAGTAGTCCCGACGGACTCAATCAGCCCCAGCATTTT. Protein product: CASSPDGLNQPQHF.

V usage is TRBV12-3 or TRBV12-4 and J usage is TRBJ2-5; TRBD2 matches 8 bases. This CDR3 has 15 amino acids. V shed 3 bases and J 2 bases; nucleotides not matched to a gene: 5. CDR3 region: CASSFVSGDQETQYF. The DNA of the CDR3 is TGTGCCAGCAGTTTTGTTAGCGGGGATCAAGAGACCCAGTACTTC.

The chain couples TRBV12-3 or TRBV12-4 to TRBJ2-5; 10 nucleotides match TRBD2. This CDR3 is built from 14 residues. V gave up 2 bases and J gave up 9 bases; unmatched junction bases: 6. CDR3 sequence: CASSLRLAGEAQYF. For the CDR3, the DNA is TGTGCCAGCAGTTTACGGCTAGCGGGGGAGGCCCAGTACTTC.

The chain has TRBV29-1 and TRBJ2-6; no firm D call. The V end lost 7 bases, the J end lost 0 bases, and 7 bases lay between the germline ends. Germline lookup yields CDR1 SQVTM and CDR2 ANQGSEA. The CDR3 spans 13 residues. CDR3 bases: TGCAGCGCTCCCCTCTCTGGGGCCAACGTCCTGACTTTC. Amino acid sequence: CSAPLSGANVLTF.